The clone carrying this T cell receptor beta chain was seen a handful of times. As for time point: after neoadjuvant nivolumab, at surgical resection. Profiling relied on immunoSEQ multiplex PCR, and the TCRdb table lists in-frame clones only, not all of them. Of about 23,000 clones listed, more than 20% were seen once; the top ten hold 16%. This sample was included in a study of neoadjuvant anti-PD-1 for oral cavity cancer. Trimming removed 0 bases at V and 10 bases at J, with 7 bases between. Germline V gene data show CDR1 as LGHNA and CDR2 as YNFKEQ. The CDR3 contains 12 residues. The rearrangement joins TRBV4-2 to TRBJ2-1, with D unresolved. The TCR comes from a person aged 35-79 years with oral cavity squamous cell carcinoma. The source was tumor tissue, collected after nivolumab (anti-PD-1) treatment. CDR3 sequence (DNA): TGTGCCAGCAGCCAAGAGGGCGAGGAGCAGTTCTTC. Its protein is CASSQEGEEQFF.